The subject of this entry is one T cell receptor (beta chain). The data originate from a study of blood T cell repertoires in COVID-19. Across the study: PBMCs, B-cell-depleted T cells, or T cells provided the cDNA or gDNA that made up the material.

Produced via immunoSEQ multiplex PCR; TCRdb's table is partial and in-frame only. This table has about 290,000 clones, approximately 88% appearing once. Germline loops: CDR1 LNHDA, CDR2 SQIVND (reference sequence). The CDR3 has 16 amino acids. V was trimmed by 4 bases and J by 2 bases, leaving 17 bases between them. What was sequenced was PBMCs or T cells enriched from blood (not recorded which). This rearrangement joins TRBV19 to TRBJ1-2; maybe TRBD1 (5 bases). The receptor comes from a woman between 35 and 50 years old who had recovered from COVID-19. CDR3 region: CASSRTRAEKNYGYTF. CDR3 DNA sequence: TGTGCCAGTAGTAGGACAAGGGCAGAAAAAAACTATGGCTACACCTTC.